This is a list of T cell receptor beta chains from one sample in a study of blood T cell repertoires in COVID-19. The repertoire was sequenced with immunoSEQ multiplex PCR; TCRdb's copy has only in-frame clones and lacks some. The sample lists some 150,000 clones, around 81% occurring once. The sequencing sample was made of peripheral blood. The receptors were gathered from a man aged 55 to 70 with active or convalescent COVID-19. CDR3s include the opening cysteine and the closing phenylalanine or tryptophan. The D gene is left open where the match is weak. Size is omitted from some rows. Given values are once, few, many or a class for expanded clones.

>few|TRBV2|TRBJ1-1|TRBD1
TGTGCCAGCAGTGAAGCGACAGGGGGCACTGAAGCTTTCTTT
CASSEATGGTEAFF
>-|TRBV28|TRBJ2-7|-
TGTGCCAGCAGTTTACAGGGCCCCTACGAGCAGTACTTC
CASSLQGPYEQYF
>-|TRBV18|TRBJ2-1|TRBD1
TGTGCCAGCTCCCCCGGGACAGGGACGAATGAGCAGTTCTTC
CASSPGTGTNEQFF
>-|TRBV7-2|TRBJ1-5|-
TGTGCCAGCAGCTTAACAGGGAGCAATCAGCCCCAGCATTTT
CASSLTGSNQPQHF
>-|TRBV7-2|TRBJ2-1|-
TGTGCCAGCAGCCCCACTAGGGTAGAGCAGTTCTTC
CASSPTRVEQFF
>-|TRBV18|TRBJ1-1|-
TGTGCCAGCTCACCCACGGACACTGAAGCTTTCTTT
CASSPTDTEAFF
>-|TRBV7-8|TRBJ2-1|TRBD2
TGTGCCAGCAGCTTAGGACTAGCGGGAGCCAGAACCTACAATGAGCAGTTCTTC
CASSLGLAGARTYNEQFF
>-|TRBV4-3|TRBJ2-7|-
TGCGCCAGCAGCCAAGACTCGGGATCCGAGCAGTACTTC
CASSQDSGSEQYF
>-|TRBV6-2/TRBV6-3|TRBJ2-7|-
TGTGCCAGCAGTTATGGTGGGACTCAGGACGAGCAGTACTTC
CASSYGGTQDEQYF
>-|TRBV3-1/TRBV3-2|TRBJ2-5|-
TGTGCCAGCAGCCAAGGAGAGGCAGAGACCCAGTACTTC
CASSQGEAETQYF
>-|TRBV6-5|TRBJ2-7|TRBD2
TGTGCCAGCAGTTACGGTAGCGGGAGGGGCTACGAGCAGTACTTC
CASSYGSGRGYEQYF
>few|TRBV29-1|TRBJ2-7|TRBD1
TGCAGCGTGAGGGGACAGACCCTCAACTACGAGCAGTACTTC
CSVRGQTLNYEQYF
>-|TRBV5-4|TRBJ1-1|TRBD1
TGTGCCACCACCGGGACAGGGATCACTGAAGCTTTCTTT
CATTGTGITEAFF
>once|TRBV24-1|TRBJ2-5|-
TGTGCCACCAGTGAAGAGGGAGGAGAGACCCAGTACTTC
CATSEEGGETQYF
>once|TRBV7-8|TRBJ1-2|TRBD1
TGTGCCAGCAGCTCACCGAGCGAAGGGACAGGGAATGGCTACACCTTC
CASSSPSEGTGNGYTF
>-|TRBV15|TRBJ2-3|TRBD2
TGTGCCACCAGCAGGCTAGCGGGATCCACAGATACGCAGTATTTT
CATSRLAGSTDTQYF
>many|TRBV3-1/TRBV3-2|TRBJ1-5|TRBD1
TGTGCCAGCAGCTCGGGACAGGGGGGTTGGCAGCCCCAGCATTTT
CASSSGQGGWQPQHF
>-|TRBV18|TRBJ1-2|-
TGTGCCAGCTCACCACGGCAAGACTTGGCTGGCTTC
CASSPRQDLAGF
>-|TRBV18|TRBJ1-4|-
TGTGCCAGCTCACCGGGCCAAACGGATGAAAAACTGTTTTTT
CASSPGQTDEKLFF
>few|TRBV6-2/TRBV6-3|TRBJ2-7|TRBD1
TGTGCCAGCAGTTTTGGGACAGGGGGCACCGAGCAGTACTTC
CASSFGTGGTEQYF
>-|TRBV9|TRBJ1-2|-
TGTGCCAGCAGCGTAGCTGAGGACATCTATGGCTACACCTTC
CASSVAEDIYGYTF
>-|TRBV15|TRBJ1-5|-
TGTGCCACCAGCAGAGATCGTTTTGATCAGCCCCAGCATTTT
CATSRDRFDQPQHF
>once|TRBV30|TRBJ1-1|-
TGTGCCTGGAGTATAGAGGTCGAAGCTTTCTTT
CAWSIEVEAFF
>-|TRBV10-3|TRBJ1-5|-
TGTGCCATCAGTGAGGCGACGGGGAATCAGCCCCAGCATTTT
CAISEATGNQPQHF
>-|TRBV4-3|TRBJ2-5|-
TGCGCCAGCAGCCAAGATCGGGTTGGGGAGACCCAGTACTTC
CASSQDRVGETQYF
>-|TRBV7-2|TRBJ2-7|-
TGTGCCAGCAGCTTAGGTGTTGGAGATGAGCAGTACTTC
CASSLGVGDEQYF
>-|TRBV5-1|TRBJ1-3|-
TGCGCCAGCAGCTTGGAACTAACTGGAAACACCATATATTTT
CASSLELTGNTIYF
>-|TRBV7-2|TRBJ1-4|-
TGTGCCAGCACCAGAGGTAGTGGGGAAAAACTGTTTTTT
CASTRGSGEKLFF
>-|TRBV6-2/TRBV6-3|TRBJ1-5|-
TGTGCCAGCAGTACCCCCCAGGGGCCCGATCAGCCCCAGCATTTT
CASSTPQGPDQPQHF
>-|TRBV29-1|TRBJ2-5|-
TGCAGCGCCGAGCCATCCAGTGCGGGGACCCAGTACTTC
CSAEPSSAGTQYF
>-|TRBV5-1|TRBJ2-7|-
TGCGCCAGCAGAATGTACGGAGGCCCGGACGAGCAGTACTTC
CASRMYGGPDEQYF
>-|TRBV7-3|TRBJ2-2|-
TGTGCCAGCAGCCCTAGGACAGACAACACCGGGGAGCTGTTTTTT
CASSPRTDNTGELFF
>-|TRBV19|TRBJ1-3|-
TGTGCCAGTAGTAGGCAGGCGTTCTCTGGAAACACCATATATTTT
CASSRQAFSGNTIYF
>-|TRBV27|TRBJ1-5|-
TGTGCCAGCAGTTTAAGACACCAGAATCAGCCCCAGCATTTT
CASSLRHQNQPQHF
>-|TRBV3-1/TRBV3-2|TRBJ1-1|-
TGTGCCAGCAGCCTCGAAGGAGGCCGGCAGAACACTGAAGCTTTCTTT
CASSLEGGRQNTEAFF
>once|TRBV2|TRBJ2-3|TRBD2
TGTGCCAGCAGTCTGGGGGGGAGCGCAGATACGCAGTATTTT
CASSLGGSADTQYF
>-|TRBV12-5|TRBJ2-5|-
TGTGCTAGTGGTTTGGGGGGAGCATTCCAAGAGACCCAGTACTTC
CASGLGGAFQETQYF
>-|TRBV3-1/TRBV3-2|TRBJ2-1|-
TGTGCCAGCAGCTCTAAAAAAGAGCGGCCGGCCTACAATGAGCAGTTCTTC
CASSSKKERPAYNEQFF
>-|TRBV29-1|TRBJ2-7|TRBD1
TGCAGCGTGGGGACAGGGGGCATCTACGAGCAGTACTTC
CSVGTGGIYEQYF
>-|TRBV3-1/TRBV3-2|TRBJ2-5|-
TGTGCCAGCAGCCAAGTTGCCGTCAGCCAAGAGACCCAGTACTTC
CASSQVAVSQETQYF
>-|TRBV10-3|TRBJ2-7|-
TGTGCCATCAAAGAGAGGCAGACCTACGAGCAGTACTTC
CAIKERQTYEQYF
>-|TRBV6-5|TRBJ2-5|TRBD1
TGTGCCAGCAGGTGGGACAGGGGGGGAGAGACCCAGTACTTC
CASRWDRGGETQYF
>-|TRBV5-1|TRBJ1-6|TRBD1
TGCGCCAGCAGCCCTGGGCAGGGGGCGCAAAATTCACCCCTCCACTTT
CASSPGQGAQNSPLHF
>-|TRBV6-2/TRBV6-3|TRBJ1-2|TRBD1
TGTGCCAGCAGCTCCTCCGGCGGACAGGGGATTGCCTACACCTTC
CASSSSGGQGIAYTF
>-|TRBV2|TRBJ2-1|-
TGTGCCAGCGGGCAGGGGATGACGGTTAATGAGCAGTTCTTC
CASGQGMTVNEQFF
>-|TRBV9|TRBJ2-3|TRBD2
TGTGCCAGCAGCGTCCCTATAGCGGGAGGCACAGATACGCAGTATTTT
CASSVPIAGGTDTQYF
>-|TRBV4-3|TRBJ2-7|TRBD1
TGCGCCAGCAGCCAAGACTACGGGACAGGGGACGAGCAGTACTTC
CASSQDYGTGDEQYF